This is a list of T cell receptor beta chains from one sample in a study of blood T cell repertoires in COVID-19. The method was immunoSEQ multiplex PCR; TCRdb's version includes in-frame clones alone and lacks a portion of them. Among under 200,000 clones listed, roughly 90% were seen once. The sample taken for sequencing was peripheral blood. The source is a woman in her 70s with acute or convalescent COVID-19. CDR3s include the opening cysteine and the closing phenylalanine or tryptophan. The order of the fields is J gene, V gene, clone size, CDR3 protein. Some rows have no size entry. The others give once, few or many, or a class for an expanded clone.

>TRBJ1-4|TRBV9|once
CASSVERGANEKLFF
>TRBJ2-7|TRBV4-2|NA
CASSQGEGLVGDYEQYF
>TRBJ1-1|TRBV7-9|NA
CASSPGHSGRNTEAFF
>TRBJ1-3|TRBV7-9|NA
CASSLGHTGNTIYF
>TRBJ2-1|TRBV18|NA
CASSPPSRVSYNEQFF
>TRBJ1-4|TRBV29-1|NA
CSVQQGLLEKLFF
>TRBJ2-2|TRBV6-1|NA
CASSEARGPRELFF
>TRBJ2-5|TRBV4-1|NA
CASSRTTSGAQETQYF
>TRBJ2-2|TRBV6-5|NA
CASSLTSGSAGELFF
>TRBJ2-2|TRBV27|NA
CASSFGLGDYTGELFF
>TRBJ2-1|TRBV4-3|NA
CASSQASAAPSPSYNEQFF
>TRBJ2-1|TRBV6-5|NA
CASRGGGGNEQFF
>TRBJ1-3|TRBV2|NA
CASSIPGQISGNTIYF
>TRBJ1-4|TRBV6-6|NA
CASSTRAGEEKLFF
>TRBJ2-1|TRBV7-6|NA
CASSSGTGIYNEQFF
>TRBJ1-1|TRBV18|NA
CASSLDPPTAPNTEAFF